The clone carrying this T cell receptor (beta chain) was seen repeatedly, ten times or more. The antigen remains unidentified. This entry comes from a study of T-cell memory formation after mild COVID-19. Study results and limitations: Day 15 to 85 contracting clones showed balanced CD4/CD8; later expanders leaned CD4+.

5'RACE primed from the constant segment yielded TCR alpha and TCR beta cDNA libraries bearing sample barcodes and UMIs. TCRdb used MiXCR to reprocess the 5' RACE reads, holding one entry per CDR3 protein. This sample yields around 320,000 distinct CDR3 sequences, of which approximately 19% are seen a single time; 20% to 25% belongs to the top ten. The V gene lost 7 bases and the J gene lost 1 base, with 13 bases spanning the gap. The CDR3 loop spans 14 amino acids. Germline V lookup: CDR1 MNHEY, CDR2 SMNVEV (reference sequence). The receptor was derived from a man aged 18 to 35 who had mild COVID-19 (a few samples of this study predate the infection). Cell type and time point are not known. The chain combines TRBV27 with TRBJ1-1, with no clear D. The sequenced sample was PBMCs or a T cell subset sorted from them (not recorded which). CDR3 nucleotides: TGTGCCAGCACCCTGACGAGTGCGAACACTGAAGCTTTCTTT. Protein sequence: CASTLTSANTEAFF.